Here is one T cell receptor beta chain with its context. The antigen is undetermined. The entry originates in a study of OX40 agonist ivuxolimab in advanced cancers. As for the study in general: The patients received agonistic anti-OX40 (CD134) antibody ivuxolimab. The dose-escalation cohort was approximately 80% male, with a mean age of 60 years, ranging roughly 20 to 90. Whole-study findings and limits: Dose levels from 0.1 to 3.0 mg/kg saw CD4+ and CD8+ blood T cells expand clonally by week 6.

V was pared by 6 bases and J by 10 bases, with 6 bases of the junction left unmatched. Germline-derived CDR1 and CDR2 are MNHEY and SVGAGI. The CDR3 has 13 residues. The repertoire was sequenced with immunoSEQ multiplex PCR; TCRdb's copy has only in-frame clones and lacks some. The sample yields 75,000 to 100,000 clones, around 85% seen once. This sequence originates from an adult with an advanced solid tumor such as melanoma, head and neck, liver or kidney cancer. The rearrangement uses TRBV6-5 and TRBJ1-6, with 7 bases matching TRBD1. The sample was CD4+ or CD8+ T cells sorted from blood, taken in a trial of the OX40 agonist ivuxolimab. The CDR3 coding sequence is TGTGCCAGCAGGGCTGACAGGGACTCACCCCTCCACTTT. Its translation is CASRADRDSPLHF.